What follows are 31 T cell receptor beta chains derived from one specimen sequenced in a study of response to subunit inactivated influenza vaccine. TCRdb called the RT-PCR reads again in MiXCR, with one record for every CDR3 protein. Among approximately 310,000 distinct CDR3 sequences listed, around a fifth were seen once. Sequencing was performed on PBMCs from blood, taken about 20 months after vaccination. All receptors derive from a man between 50 and 69 years old who received an inactivated influenza vaccine.

V usage is TRBV5-1 and J usage is TRBJ1-1; 8 bases map to TRBD1. Germline loops: CDR1 SGHRS, CDR2 YFSETQ. This CDR3 has 19 amino acids. The V and J ends lost 4 bases and 3 bases, in that order; junction bases with no gene match: 20. CDR3 sequence reads: CASSARLVVRGLSDTEAFF. As DNA, the CDR3 is TGCGCCAGCAGCGCGCGGTTGGTGGTCAGGGGGCTGAGTGACACTGAAGCTTTCTTT.

V usage is TRBV12-3 or TRBV12-4 and J usage is TRBJ1-5; tentative D call: TRBD1 (5 bases). Trimming stripped 6 bases from V and 1 base from J, with 16 bases between. CDR3 size: 16 residues. The DNA for the CDR3 is TGTGCCAGCAGGTTATCCGGGACTTTAAGCAATCAGCCCCAGCATTTT. Its protein is CASRLSGTLSNQPQHF.

This clonotype was counted only a few times. CDR3 loop: CSARVPQNGEKLFF. The DNA of the CDR3 is TGCAGTGCTAGAGTTCCCCAAAACGGTGAAAAACTGTTTTTT. The chain has TRBV20-1 and TRBJ1-4; no reliable D call. CDR3 length: 14 amino acids. Germline V CDR1 and CDR2: DFQATT, SNEGSKA (reference sequence). V lost 1 base and J lost 7, with 13 bases in between.

Only a few counts were recorded for this clonotype. The rearrangement uses TRBV10-3 and TRBJ2-3; a possible D gene is TRBD1 (6 bases). V was pared by 11 bases and J by 0 bases, with 15 bases between. The length of the CDR3 is 14 residues. Germline V CDR1 and CDR2: ENHRY, SYGVKD. CDR3 protein: CAATGPSSTDTQYF. CDR3 sequence (DNA): TGTGCCGCGACAGGACCTTCTAGCACAGATACGCAGTATTTT.

This clonotype was seen a few times. The rearrangement joins TRBV11-1 to TRBJ1-1; tentative D call: TRBD1 (6 bases). Germline CDR1 reads SGHAT; CDR2 reads FQDESV (reference sequence). The V end lost 7 bases, the J end lost 7 bases, and 16 bases lay between the germline ends. This CDR3 region has 13 residues. The CDR3 DNA reads as TGTGCCAGCAAAACGACAGGTTTTGGTGAAGCTTTCTTT. Translating gives CASKTTGFGEAFF.

This chain uses TRBV5-6 with TRBJ1-6; 9 bases agree with TRBD1. The V gene's germline CDR1 is SGHDT and CDR2 YYEEEE. This CDR3 has 15 amino acids. Losses at the gene ends were 4 bases for V and 9 bases for J; bases not matched to a gene: 8. The CDR3 here is CASSMPQGALSPLHF. CDR3 DNA sequence: TGTGCCAGCAGCATGCCACAGGGGGCGCTTTCACCCCTCCACTTT.

Only a few counts were recorded for this clonotype. The CDR3 sequence: CAISEDRYSGNTIYF. The CDR3 DNA is TGTGCCATCAGTGAGGACCGGTACTCTGGAAACACCATATATTTT. The chain combines TRBV10-3 with TRBJ1-3; D remains ambiguous. Trimming took 2 bases from V and 0 from J, leaving 8 bases between them. Germline lookup yields CDR1 ENHRY and CDR2 SYGVKD. CDR3 size: 15 residues.

The J gene is TRBJ1-5, the V gene TRBV7-9; D perhaps matches TRBD1 (6 bases). Trimming removed 5 bases at V and 0 bases at J, with 14 bases between. The CDR3 is 16 amino acids. Germline V gives CDR1 SEHNR, CDR2 FQNEAQ (reference sequence). CDR3 amino acids: CASSPGGGYSNQPQHF. In DNA form, the CDR3 reads TGTGCCAGCAGCCCAGGAGGGGGTTATAGCAATCAGCCCCAGCATTTT.

Points on this clonotype: One end of the junction varies from germline; a read error may be responsible. This chain connects TRBV6-2 or TRBV6-3 to TRBJ2-7; 10 nucleotides match TRBD2. CDR1 is MNHEY, CDR2 SVGEGT, per germline. This CDR3 is built from 12 residues. CDR3 residues: CGSGRGSYEQYF. CDR3 nucleotides: TGCGGGAGCGGGAGGGGATCCTACGAGCAGTACTTC.

In this sample, this clonotype turned up a few times. The chain links TRBV20-1 to TRBJ1-5; D is ambiguous. The V gene lost 5 bases and the J gene lost 6 bases, with 20 bases spanning the gap. CDR3 length: 15 residues. The germline gives CDR1 DFQATT, CDR2 SNEGSKA (reference sequence). The CDR3 here is CSAGPGSSSGQPQHF. The DNA of the CDR3 is TGCAGTGCTGGCCCGGGGTCTTCCTCGGGTCAGCCCCAGCATTTT.

This clonotype has more than one count but fewer than ten. CDR3 nucleotide sequence: TGTGCCATCAGTGAGTCGATGACGGACAGTGATGGCTACACCTTC. It specifies CAISESMTDSDGYTF. The genes are TRBV10-3 and TRBJ1-2, with D maybe TRBD1 (6 bases). Per the germline V gene, CDR1 is ENHRY and CDR2 is SYGVKD. The CDR3 is 15 amino acids. V was shortened by 0 bases and J by 6 bases, with 14 bases between the two germline ends.

In this sample, this clonotype turned up a few times. The chain combines TRBV12-3 or TRBV12-4 with TRBJ1-5; D is undetermined. The CDR3 has 13 amino acids. V was clipped by 9 bases and J by 9 bases, with 18 bases between them. The CDR3 loop reads CASTESVSAPQHF. In DNA, the CDR3 is TGTGCCAGTACAGAATCGGTGAGTGCGCCCCAGCATTTT.

This chain links TRBV3-1 with TRBJ2-2; D may be TRBD1 (6 bases). In germline, CDR1 is LGHDT, CDR2 YNNKEL (reference sequence). V was cut by 0 bases and J by 7 bases, with 9 bases left in between. CDR3 size: 14 residues. CDR3 region: CASSQDWGLGELFF. The CDR3 nucleotides read TGTGCCAGCAGCCAAGATTGGGGGCTCGGGGAGCTGTTTTTT.

This clonotype was seen a few times. This chain joins TRBV20-1 and TRBJ1-5; D not certain. The V end lost 0 bases, the J end lost 0 bases, and 6 bases lay between the germline ends. Germline loops: CDR1 DFQATT, CDR2 SNEGSKA (reference sequence). The CDR3 runs 14 residues. The CDR3 DNA reads as TGCAGTGCTAGAGAAGGGAATAGCAATCAGCCCCAGCATTTT. As protein: CSAREGNSNQPQHF.

This clonotype was picked up a small number of times. The V call is TRBV9, the J call TRBJ1-3; D is undetermined. The CDR3 is 14 amino acids. Germline CDR1 is SGDLS and CDR2 is YYNGEE. V was shortened by 0 bases and J by 3 bases, with 7 bases between the two germline ends. CDR3 in amino acids: CASSVENSGNTIYF. CDR3 nucleotide sequence: TGTGCCAGCAGCGTAGAAAACAGTGGAAACACCATATATTTT.

The V and J genes are TRBV6-5 and TRBJ1-1; 7 bases map to TRBD1. J lost 4 bases, V lost 8 bases, and 4 bases had no gene match. CDR3 length: 12 residues. Germline assignment: CDR1 MNHEY and CDR2 SVGAGI. The DNA for the CDR3 is TGTGCCAGCCAGGGGGGAGGCACTGAAGCTTTCTTT. As protein: CASQGGGTEAFF.

The J gene is TRBJ1-2, the V gene TRBV7-8; 12 bases match TRBD1. Germline CDR1 reads SGHVS; CDR2 reads FQNEAQ. V lost 5 bases and J lost 5; bases outside the gene matches: 6. The CDR3 contains 15 residues. The CDR3 protein is CASSLRDRGLYGYTF. Here the CDR3 DNA reads TGTGCCAGCAGCCTCCGGGACAGGGGGCTGTATGGCTACACCTTC.

V usage is TRBV28 and J usage is TRBJ1-5; a possible D gene is TRBD1 (6 bases). The CDR3 totals 16 residues. Germline CDR1 is MDHEN and CDR2 is SYDVKM. Trimming shortened V by 4 bases and J by 3 bases, and 16 bases separated the two germline ends. The CDR3: CASSSLTQGSNQPQHF. CDR3 coding DNA: TGTGCCAGCAGTTCTCTTACACAGGGTTCCAATCAGCCCCAGCATTTT.

The chain is built from TRBV11-2 and TRBJ1-2, with D hard to call. V was trimmed by 0 bases and J by 7 bases, leaving 9 bases between them. Germline assignment: CDR1 SGHAT and CDR2 FQNNGV. The CDR3 extends over 13 amino acids. For the CDR3, the DNA is TGTGCCAGCAGCTTAGATCCGGAAGGTGGCTACACCTTC. It yields the protein CASSLDPEGGYTF.

The chain recombines TRBV6-2 or TRBV6-3 with TRBJ2-1; TRBD2 matches at 14 bases. Germline values: CDR1 MNHEY, CDR2 SVGEGT. The CDR3 extends over 16 amino acids. Trimming cost V 6 bases and J 6 bases; bases outside gene matches: 7. CDR3 DNA: TGTGCCAGCAGCGACTGGGGACTAGCGGGGGCCAATGAGCAGTTCTTC. Encoded protein: CASSDWGLAGANEQFF.

This chain connects TRBV18 to TRBJ1-4; perhaps TRBD1 as D (6 bases). The CDR3 contains 17 residues. CDR1 and CDR2 (germline): KGHSH, LQKENI. Trimming stripped 0 bases from V and 2 bases from J, with 13 bases between. Here the CDR3 reads CASSPPPWTDTNEKLFF. As DNA, the CDR3 is TGTGCCAGCTCACCACCTCCCTGGACAGATACTAATGAAAAACTGTTTTTT.

This clonotype was counted a few times. V gene TRBV11-1 combines with J gene TRBJ2-7; D unresolved. CDR1 is SGHAT, CDR2 FQDESV, per germline (reference sequence). V was clipped by 3 bases and J by 3 bases, with 12 bases between them. The CDR3 extends over 14 amino acids. CDR3 bases: TGTGCCAGCAGCTTCTTGGGCCTTTTCTACGAGCAGTACTTC. As protein: CASSFLGLFYEQYF. The variable domain in full, with the rest retrieved from reference TRBV11-1 and TRBJ2-7, is EAEVAQSPRYKITEKSQAVAFWCDPISGHATLYWYRQILGQGPELLVQFQDESVVDDSQLPKDRFSAERLKGVDSTLKIQPAELGDSAMYLCASSFLGLFYEQYFGPGTRLTVT.

This clonotype was picked up a small number of times. J is TRBJ1-1 and V is TRBV6-2 or TRBV6-3, with TRBD1 matching over 7 bases. The CDR3 extends over 14 amino acids. The junction had 8 bases not matched to a gene; V was cut back by 5 bases and J by 5 bases. CDR1 and CDR2 (germline): MNHEY, SVGEGT. The DNA for the CDR3 is TGTGCCAGCAGTCTAAGACAGGGCCTAACTGAAGCTTTCTTT. Its translation: CASSLRQGLTEAFF.

The rearrangement links TRBV20-1 to TRBJ2-1, with 10 bases fitting TRBD2. The CDR3 spans 13 residues. Germline trimming cut 6 bases from V and 7 bases from J; bases unmatched to any gene: 6. CDR1 and CDR2 from the germline V gene are DFQATT and SNEGSKA (reference sequence). The CDR3 sequence: CSATGLARNEQFF. CDR3 sequence (DNA): TGCAGTGCCACGGGACTAGCGAGGAATGAGCAGTTCTTC.

The chain uses TRBV21-1 and TRBJ2-5; TRBD1, the table's D call, was not compared with the DNA. TRBV21-1 is labeled a pseudogene. This CDR3 comprises 17 residues. The CDR3 coding sequence is TGTGCCAGCAGCGAAGCGGGGGGGCCGAGGGAAGAGGAGACCCAGTACTTC. It is translated as CASSEAGGPREEETQYF.

The V gene is TRBV6-5, the J gene TRBJ2-7, with 7 bases identical to TRBD2. J gave up 3 bases and V 0 bases, and 11 bases lay outside the gene matches. The CDR3 totals 17 residues. CDR1 MNHEY and CDR2 SVGAGI come from the germline V gene. This CDR3 is CASSYSPYSGGDYEQYF. In DNA, the CDR3 is TGTGCCAGCAGTTACTCTCCGTACTCGGGGGGAGACTACGAGCAGTACTTC.

This clonotype was counted at least ten times. The V gene is TRBV12-3 or TRBV12-4, the J gene TRBJ1-1; no clear D gene. V was cut by 3 bases and J by 1 base, with 6 bases left in between. The CDR3 consists of 13 residues. The CDR3 here is CASSFGGNTEAFF. CDR3 nucleotide sequence: TGTGCCAGCAGTTTCGGCGGGAACACTGAAGCTTTCTTT.

At least ten counts were recorded for this clonotype. The V gene is TRBV4-1, the J gene TRBJ1-4; D unresolved. Germline V gene lookup returns CDR1 MGHRA and CDR2 YSYEKL. The CDR3 contains 14 residues. The V gene lost 3 bases and the J gene lost 8 bases, with 13 bases spanning the gap. The CDR3 protein is CASSQGRAGEKLFF. The DNA of the CDR3 is TGCGCCAGCAGCCAGGGTAGGGCTGGGGAAAAACTGTTTTTT.

This clonotype was detected many times. The chain carries TRBV27 and TRBJ1-4; weak D call: TRBD1 (6 bases). The CDR3 spans 15 residues. Germline CDR1 reads MNHEY; CDR2 reads SMNVEV (reference sequence). Trimming left V 5 bases short and J 0 bases short, with 10 bases between. The CDR3 spells CASSRTAATNEKLFF. CDR3 coding DNA: TGTGCCAGCAGTCGGACAGCCGCAACTAATGAAAAACTGTTTTTT.

The rearrangement uses TRBV7-9 and TRBJ2-7, with D perhaps matching TRBD1 or TRBD2 (5 bases each). CDR1 is SEHNR, CDR2 FQNEAQ, per germline (reference sequence). The CDR3 runs 14 residues. Between the trimmed V and J ends, which lost 6 bases and 0 bases, there was a span of 12 bases. In DNA, the CDR3 is TGTGCCAGCAGTCAATCAGGGAGCTCCTACGAGCAGTACTTC. Its protein is CASSQSGSSYEQYF.

The table lists this clonotype with a few counts. J is TRBJ2-4 and V is TRBV5-1, with 13 bases identical to TRBD2. The germline gives CDR1 SGHRS, CDR2 YFSETQ. CDR3 length equals 15 residues. Trimming at V came to 4 bases and at J to 6 bases, leaving 4 bases not matched to a gene. As DNA, the CDR3 is TGCGCCAGCAGCCTCGGACTAGCGGGGGTAAACATTCAGTACTTC. Residues: CASSLGLAGVNIQYF.